Presented here are 18 T cell receptor beta chains from one specimen sequenced in a study of CD8+ T cells in alopecia areata. As to treatment: oral pan-JAK inhibitor, 5-10 mg twice daily. The authors extracted RNA and reverse transcribed it into cDNA as the sequencing template. Only in-frame clones appear in the TCRdb table, and some are missing; sequencing was by immunoSEQ multiplex PCR. This table has roughly 98,000 clones, approximately 66% appearing once. The material sequenced was CD8+ T cells sorted from blood, taken at week 4, from a patient treated with tofacitinib. The receptors originated from a human donor with alopecia areata.

The J gene is TRBJ1-2, the V gene TRBV4-1; the D is unclear. Trimming removed 0 bases from V and 5 bases from J, with 13 bases in between. Germline V gives CDR1 MGHRA, CDR2 YSYEKL. This CDR3 is built from 15 residues. CDR3 DNA: TGCGCCAGCAGCCAAGACCCTGACGGAGGTTATGGCTACACCTTC. Translation gives CASSQDPDGGYGYTF.

This chain uses TRBV7-9 with TRBJ1-1; D perhaps matches TRBD1 (5 bases). Per the germline V gene, CDR1 is SEHNR and CDR2 is FQNEAQ (reference sequence). Deletions cut 6 bases from V and 7 bases from J, with 15 bases between. The CDR3 is 13 amino acids. CDR3 protein: CASSFEGLVEAFF. The CDR3 DNA reads as TGTGCCAGCAGTTTTGAGGGGCTGGTTGAAGCTTTCTTT.

This rearrangement joins TRBV27 to TRBJ1-1; possible D gene TRBD1, 6 bases. V shed 2 bases and J shed 3 bases, with 13 bases lying between them. Germline V CDR1 and CDR2: MNHEY, SMNVEV (reference sequence). The CDR3 runs 15 residues. DNA for the CDR3: TGTGCCAGCAGTTTAGAAACAACAGGGTACACTGAAGCTTTCTTT. Residues: CASSLETTGYTEAFF.

This sequence joins TRBV4-1 and TRBJ2-3; 9 bases agree with TRBD2. This CDR3 is 14 amino acids long. In germline, CDR1 is MGHRA, CDR2 YSYEKL. The J segment lost 4 bases and the V segment lost 3 bases, leaving 2 bases of the junction unmatched. The CDR3 reads CASSQREGSDTQYF. The CDR3 bases are TGCGCCAGCAGCCAGCGGGAGGGGTCAGATACGCAGTATTTT.

Many counts were recorded for this clone. The same CDR3 can be traced to other DNA sequences in this sample. The chain combines TRBV4-2 with TRBJ2-1, with TRBD2 matching over 11 bases. There are 16 residues in the CDR3. CDR1 LGHNA and CDR2 YNFKEQ come from the germline V gene. Germline trimming cut 0 bases from V and 2 bases from J; bases unmatched to any gene: 0. Here the CDR3 DNA reads TGTGCCAGCAGCCAAGATAGCGGGGGGGCCTACAATGAGCAGTTCTTC. As protein: CASSQDSGGAYNEQFF.

V usage is TRBV4-1 and J usage is TRBJ2-4; TRBD2 aligns across 11 bases. The trim removed 2 bases at V and 0 bases at J, leaving 12 bases unmatched. Germline V CDR1 and CDR2: MGHRA, YSYEKL. The CDR3 spans 20 residues. The DNA of the CDR3 is TGCGCCAGCAGCCAATTCGGCGCTAGCGGGGGGCCAAGAGCCAAAAACATTCAGTACTTC. This translates into CASSQFGASGGPRAKNIQYF.

The chain is built from TRBV5-6 and TRBJ2-1; a possible D gene is TRBD2 (6 bases). V lost 0 bases and J lost 0, with 10 bases in between. Per the germline V gene, CDR1 is SGHDT and CDR2 is YYEEEE. The CDR3 contains 16 residues. The CDR3, as DNA: TGTGCCAGCAGCTTGGCCGCGGGGCGCTCCTACAATGAGCAGTTCTTC. It is translated as CASSLAAGRSYNEQFF.

The chain combines TRBV7-6 with TRBJ1-2; weak D call: TRBD1 (5 bases). Trimming stripped 4 bases from V and 8 bases from J, with 14 bases between. CDR1 is SGHVS, CDR2 FNYEAQ, per germline. The CDR3 runs 13 residues. The CDR3 reads CASSYGGGSGYTF. Written as DNA, the CDR3 is TGTGCCAGCAGCTATGGCGGGGGTAGCGGCTACACCTTC.

The V gene is TRBV25-1, the J gene TRBJ1-2; weak D call: TRBD1 (5 bases). Germline CDR1 is MGHDK and CDR2 is SYGVNS. The CDR3 covers 15 residues. Trimming removed 2 bases from V and 2 bases from J, with 12 bases in between. The CDR3 bases are TGTGCCAGCAGTGAACCAGGGCCCTTAAACTATGGCTACACCTTC. Protein: CASSEPGPLNYGYTF.

This chain joins TRBV4-1 and TRBJ2-3, with 9 bases fitting TRBD2. CDR3 length: 17 residues. Germline lookup yields CDR1 MGHRA and CDR2 YSYEKL. With V trimmed by 3 bases and J by 2 bases, 9 bases remained unmatched. The CDR3 DNA reads TGCGCCAGCAGCCACCTGAGACTAGCGGCTATCACAGATACGCAGTATTTT. This gives the protein CASSHLRLAAITDTQYF.

The chain uses TRBV13 and TRBJ1-1; the D gene is possibly TRBD1 (6 bases). The CDR3 is 14 amino acids. The V and J ends lost 7 bases and 4 bases respectively, with 16 bases between them. Germline CDR1 and CDR2: PRHDT and FYEKMQ (reference sequence). CDR3 sequence: CASIQEGGGTEAFF. The CDR3 DNA follows: TGTGCCAGCATCCAGGAGGGAGGGGGCACTGAAGCTTTCTTT. Full variable domain (missing parts from reference TRBV13 and TRBJ1-1): AAGVIQSPRHLIKEKRETATLKCYPIPRHDTVYWYQQGPGQDPQFLISFYEKMQSDKGSIPDRFSAQQFSDYHSELNMSSLELGDSALYFCASIQEGGGTEAFFGQGTRLTVV.

V gene TRBV5-1 combines with J gene TRBJ2-3, with D perhaps matching TRBD1 (6 bases). V was clipped by 0 bases and J by 4 bases, with 15 bases between them. From germline, CDR1 is SGHRS and CDR2 YFSETQ. The length of the CDR3 is 16 residues. CDR3 amino acids: CASSLALTGSSDTQYF. In nucleotides, the CDR3 is TGCGCCAGCAGCTTGGCCTTAACAGGGAGCTCAGATACGCAGTATTTT.

The chain uses TRBV2 and TRBJ1-2; the D is unclear. Germline V lookup: CDR1 SNHLY, CDR2 FYNNEI. Trimming shortened V by 1 base and J by 8 bases, and 11 bases separated the two germline ends. This CDR3 spans 13 amino acids. The chain's CDR3 is CASSEVGERGYTF. The CDR3 DNA is TGTGCCAGCAGTGAAGTTGGGGAGCGCGGCTACACCTTC.

This clone showed up just a few times. This chain links TRBV27 with TRBJ2-1; D is perhaps TRBD2 (6 bases). This CDR3 is 15 amino acids long. Looked up from germline, CDR1 is MNHEY and CDR2 is SMNVEV (reference sequence). V gave up 0 bases and J gave up 8 bases, with 14 bases separating them. CDR3 DNA: TGTGCCAGCAGTTTATCGGGGACTCTCTTCTATGAGCAGTTCTTC. Translating it yields CASSLSGTLFYEQFF.

The V gene is TRBV30, the J gene TRBJ2-5; maybe TRBD1 (6 bases). V dropped 3 bases and J dropped 5 bases, with 19 bases sitting between them. The germline V gene has CDR1 GTSNPN and CDR2 SVGIG (reference sequence). This CDR3 spans 15 amino acids. The DNA for the CDR3 is TGTGCCTGGAGGGCTACAGGGCTCCCTTGGGAGACCCAGTACTTC. Amino acid sequence: CAWRATGLPWETQYF. Combining the CDR3 with reference TRBV30 and TRBJ2-5 gives the whole variable domain SQTIHQWPATLVQPVGSPLSLECTVEGTSNPNLYWYRQAAGRGLQLLFYSVGIGQISSEVPQNLSASRPQDRQFILSSKKLLLSDSGFYLCAWRATGLPWETQYFGPGTRLLVL.

The chain employs TRBV6-1 and TRBJ2-7; unclear D gene. The CDR3 sequence is 10 residues long. V lost 2 bases and J 4 bases, leaving 0 bases between the germline ends. Germline assignment: CDR1 MNHNS and CDR2 SASEGT. In DNA, the CDR3 is TGTGCCAGCAGTGAATACGAGCAGTACTTC. It encodes CASSEYEQYF.

This clone was recorded a few times. This chain joins TRBV4-3 and TRBJ2-1; D not resolved. V was clipped by 0 bases and J by 4 bases, with 10 bases between them. The CDR3 consists of 15 residues. Per germline, CDR1 LGHNA and CDR2 YSLEER. CDR3 loop: CASSQEVARYNEQFF. Written as DNA, the CDR3 is TGCGCCAGCAGCCAAGAGGTCGCCAGGTACAATGAGCAGTTCTTC.

This chain joins TRBV9 and TRBJ2-3, with D perhaps being TRBD1 or TRBD2 (5 bases each). Trimming pared 0 bases from V and 2 bases from J, leaving 7 bases between. Germline loops: CDR1 SGDLS, CDR2 YYNGEE. This CDR3 comprises 14 residues. The CDR3 loop reads CASSVEGTTDTQYF. The CDR3 DNA follows: TGTGCCAGCAGCGTAGAGGGGACCACAGATACGCAGTATTTT. The full variable domain, rest sourced from reference TRBV9 and TRBJ2-3, is DSGVTQTPKHLITATGQRVTLRCSPRSGDLSVYWYQQSLDQGLQFLIQYYNGEERAKGNILERFSAQQFPDLHSELNLSSLELGDSALYFCASSVEGTTDTQYFGPGTRLTVL.